This is a list of T cell receptor beta chains from one sample in a study of blood T cell repertoires in COVID-19. Clones were read by immunoSEQ multiplex PCR, and TCRdb kept only the in-frame ones, dropping some. The repertoire holds 160,000 or so clones, approximately 79% seen once, with 8.1% in the top ten. Sample: peripheral blood. Every receptor here comes from a woman aged 60-75 years with COVID-19, enrolled during active disease. The CDR3 runs from the conserved cysteine through the conserved F or W. The D gene is left open where the match is weak. Rows may omit the clone size; those that give it use once, few, many or a size class.

size: few
D: NA
J: TRBJ2-1
V: TRBV5-6
DNA: TGTGCCAGCAGTTTAAGGACAGCATTATCCAATGAGCAGTTCTTC
CDR3: CASSLRTALSNEQFF

size: NA
D: NA
J: TRBJ2-5
V: TRBV19
DNA: TGTGCCAGTAGTACACTAGAACAAGAGACCCAGTACTTC
CDR3: CASSTLEQETQYF

size: NA
D: TRBD1
J: TRBJ2-7
V: TRBV28
DNA: TGTGCCAGCAGTCCCCAGGGGGCGCGGTACGAGCAGTACTTC
CDR3: CASSPQGARYEQYF

size: NA
D: TRBD2
J: TRBJ2-5
V: TRBV19
DNA: TGTGCCAGTAGTAGGTTAGCGGGGGAATGGAGAGAGACCCAGTACTTC
CDR3: CASSRLAGEWRETQYF

size: few
D: NA
J: TRBJ1-5
V: TRBV6-5
DNA: TGTGCCAGCAGTAGAACCCGGGACTCTGGGCAGCCCCAGCATTTT
CDR3: CASSRTRDSGQPQHF

size: NA
D: TRBD2
J: TRBJ2-7
V: TRBV28
DNA: TGTGCCAGCGTAAGGGGAGGGCCGCGTGAGCAGTACTTC
CDR3: CASVRGGPREQYF

size: NA
D: TRBD2
J: TRBJ2-3
V: TRBV5-4
DNA: TGTGCCAGCAGCTCGGGACTAGCGGGGGAGAGCACAGATACGCAGTATTTT
CDR3: CASSSGLAGESTDTQYF

size: NA
D: TRBD1
J: TRBJ1-1
V: TRBV20-1
DNA: TGCAGTGCTAGTCGCCCCCCGGGGACAGGCCCGAACACTGAAGCTTTCTTT
CDR3: CSASRPPGTGPNTEAFF

size: NA
D: NA
J: TRBJ1-6
V: TRBV7-9
DNA: TGTGCCAGCAGCCCGGGCCGGGGGGGCGCCAAGAATTATTCACCCCTCCACTTT
CDR3: CASSPGRGGAKNYSPLHF

size: NA
D: NA
J: TRBJ2-2
V: TRBV28
DNA: TGTGCCAGCAGTTGGACAACCGACACCGGGGAGCTGTTTTTT
CDR3: CASSWTTDTGELFF

size: NA
D: TRBD1
J: TRBJ2-7
V: TRBV28
DNA: TGTGCCAGCAGTCCCCTCGGACAGGGGGCTGCCTACGAGCAGTACTTC
CDR3: CASSPLGQGAAYEQYF

size: NA
D: TRBD1
J: TRBJ1-1
V: TRBV5-8
DNA: TGTGCCAGCAGCTTACTCAGGGGGGTGATGGATGAAGCTTTCTTT
CDR3: CASSLLRGVMDEAFF

size: NA
D: NA
J: TRBJ2-1
V: TRBV18
DNA: TGTGCCAGCTCACCACGTTCCAGGGATGAGCAGTTCTTC
CDR3: CASSPRSRDEQFF

size: NA
D: NA
J: TRBJ2-5
V: TRBV5-1
DNA: TGCGCCAGTCGACCTTTCACAGGGAGGGAGGAGACCCAGTACTTC
CDR3: CASRPFTGREETQYF

size: NA
D: NA
J: TRBJ2-2
V: TRBV7-9
DNA: TGTGCCAGCAGCTTAAAATTGCCAGGGGCGAACACCGGGGAGCTGTTTTTT
CDR3: CASSLKLPGANTGELFF

size: few
D: TRBD2
J: TRBJ2-5
V: TRBV27
DNA: TGTGCCAGCAGTCCTAGCGGGGGGGCGTACCAAGAGACCCAGTACTTC
CDR3: CASSPSGGAYQETQYF

size: once
D: NA
J: TRBJ2-1
V: TRBV5-1
DNA: TGCGCCAGCAGCTTGGCCTCAGGACTCTACAATGAGCAGTTCTTC
CDR3: CASSLASGLYNEQFF

size: NA
D: NA
J: TRBJ2-4
V: TRBV27
DNA: TGTGCCAGCAGTTTAAGGGGGGGCCGGAACATTCAGTACTTC
CDR3: CASSLRGGRNIQYF

size: NA
D: TRBD1
J: TRBJ2-5
V: TRBV29-1
DNA: TGCAGCCTCAAACAGGGGGAGACCCAGTACTTC
CDR3: CSLKQGETQYF

size: NA
D: NA
J: TRBJ2-7
V: TRBV6-5
DNA: TGTGCCAGCCAAGGCTTCAGGGCCCACGAGCAGTACTTC
CDR3: CASQGFRAHEQYF